The clone carrying this T cell receptor (beta chain) has at least ten counts. TCRdb re-derived calls from the PCR reads in MiXCR, one entry per CDR3 protein. The data show 85,000 to 120,000 distinct CDR3 sequences, around 37% seen once. This sample stems from a study of molecular identifiers for immune sequencing clone quantification. CDR1 is SGHTA, CDR2 FQGNSA, per germline. Trimming cost V 2 bases and J 2 bases, with 10 bases left between them. CDR3 length: 15 residues. Sample: naive CD8+ T cells from blood, with Jurkat cell RNA spiked in. Subset in this sample: FACS-sorted CD8+CD4-CCR7+CD45RA+ naive T cells. This sequence was found in a human donor in good health. Some libraries in this study had Jurkat cell RNA spiked in. The chain joins TRBV7-2 to TRBJ1-5, with D unclear. The CDR3 region is CASSLIGFGNQPQHF. Written as DNA, the CDR3 is TGTGCCAGCAGCTTAATAGGGTTTGGCAATCAGCCCCAGCATTTT. The variable domain in full, completed from reference TRBV7-2 and TRBJ1-5, reads GAGVSQSPSNKVTEKGKDVELRCDPISGHTALYWYRQSLGQGLEFLIYFQGNSAPDKSGLPSDRFSAERTGGSVSTLTIQRTQQEDSAVYLCASSLIGFGNQPQHFGDGTRLSIL.